A selection of T cell receptor beta chains follows, all from one sample in a study of T cells after posttransplantation cyclophosphamide. Sequenced by immunoSEQ multiplex PCR; TCRdb stores in-frame clones only, minus some. The sample yields more than 25,000 clones, without any singletons. Material for sequencing was PBMCs. The receptors were gathered from a man between 45 and 60 years old in good health, CMV-negative, and a related stem cell transplant donor. Both conserved end residues are part of each CDR3. A D gene is named only where the DNA matches it firmly. The size field is filled for only some rows; it gives once, few, many or a size class.

j_call: TRBJ2-7; d_call: TRBD1; v_call: TRBV5-4; clone_size: many; cdr3_aa: CATRTGVSPQYF
j_call: TRBJ2-7; d_call: TRBD2; v_call: TRBV10-3; clone_size: many; cdr3_aa: CAIRASGSIEQYF
j_call: TRBJ2-1; d_call: TRBD2; v_call: TRBV10-3; clone_size: many; cdr3_aa: CAISESATSGKQFF
j_call: TRBJ2-4; d_call: TRBD1; v_call: TRBV7-9; clone_size: few; cdr3_aa: CASSPPGQGFNIQYF
j_call: TRBJ2-3; d_call: TRBD1; v_call: TRBV29-1; clone_size: many; cdr3_aa: CSVEDWGQARGTQYF
j_call: TRBJ2-1; d_call: .; v_call: TRBV10-3; clone_size: many; cdr3_aa: CAIMEANTRNNEQFF
j_call: TRBJ1-5; d_call: TRBD1; v_call: TRBV10-3; clone_size: many; cdr3_aa: CAIRRTGDSNQPQHF
j_call: TRBJ1-1; d_call: .; v_call: TRBV27; clone_size: many; cdr3_aa: CARFIDGMNTEAFF
j_call: TRBJ2-7; d_call: TRBD2; v_call: TRBV5-1; clone_size: many; cdr3_aa: CASSLDVAAGGLYEQYF
j_call: TRBJ1-4; d_call: TRBD1; v_call: TRBV6-6; clone_size: many; cdr3_aa: CASSYSGQGFEKLFF
j_call: TRBJ2-5; d_call: TRBD2; v_call: TRBV27; clone_size: .; cdr3_aa: CASSSSSSSGRFNEQYF
j_call: TRBJ2-3; d_call: .; v_call: TRBV6-1; clone_size: many; cdr3_aa: CATLWGIRYTDTQYF
j_call: TRBJ1-2; d_call: TRBD1; v_call: TRBV6-1; clone_size: few; cdr3_aa: CASSPGQGAWGYTF
j_call: TRBJ2-5; d_call: TRBD2; v_call: TRBV27; clone_size: many; cdr3_aa: CASSPNSGRGQETQYF
j_call: TRBJ1-4; d_call: .; v_call: TRBV19; clone_size: many; cdr3_aa: CASSARIATNEKLFF
j_call: TRBJ1-2; d_call: TRBD1; v_call: TRBV13; clone_size: many; cdr3_aa: CASSVGQGGSNYGYTF
j_call: TRBJ2-1; d_call: TRBD2; v_call: TRBV5-1; clone_size: many; cdr3_aa: CASSAGLAEAYNEQFF
j_call: TRBJ2-5; d_call: .; v_call: TRBV7-9; clone_size: many; cdr3_aa: CASSLGQDINLQETQYF
j_call: TRBJ2-5; d_call: .; v_call: TRBV6-6; clone_size: many; cdr3_aa: CASSYSFADSQETQYF
j_call: .; d_call: TRBD1; v_call: TRBV28; clone_size: few; cdr3_aa: CASSFPTGTGTYEQYF
j_call: TRBJ1-3; d_call: .; v_call: TRBV10-3; clone_size: many; cdr3_aa: CAISERDNSGNTIYF
j_call: TRBJ2-3; d_call: .; v_call: TRBV11-2; clone_size: many; cdr3_aa: CASSRRTSTDTQYF
j_call: TRBJ1-3; d_call: .; v_call: TRBV30; clone_size: many; cdr3_aa: CASRVPGNTIYF
j_call: TRBJ1-1; d_call: TRBD1; v_call: TRBV2; clone_size: many; cdr3_aa: CASSTRGRAEAFF
j_call: TRBJ1-2; d_call: .; v_call: TRBV28; clone_size: many; cdr3_aa: CASGQGGTNYGYTF
j_call: TRBJ2-1; d_call: .; v_call: TRBV9; clone_size: many; cdr3_aa: CASNRDAYNEQFF
j_call: TRBJ2-1; d_call: TRBD2; v_call: TRBV7-3; clone_size: many; cdr3_aa: CASSPLPGLAYEQFF
j_call: TRBJ2-4; d_call: .; v_call: TRBV15; clone_size: many; cdr3_aa: CATSRQGGLDIQYF
j_call: TRBJ2-4; d_call: .; v_call: TRBV7-3; clone_size: many; cdr3_aa: CASSGAENIQYF
j_call: TRBJ1-5; d_call: TRBD1; v_call: TRBV18; clone_size: many; cdr3_aa: CASSLTHTGGGQPQHF
j_call: TRBJ2-7; d_call: .; v_call: TRBV4-1; clone_size: many; cdr3_aa: CASSRWDTSYEQYF
j_call: TRBJ2-2; d_call: TRBD1; v_call: TRBV11-2; clone_size: many; cdr3_aa: CASSRPWDRGRTGELFF
j_call: TRBJ2-1; d_call: .; v_call: TRBV5-1; clone_size: many; cdr3_aa: CASSLGTVKIDEQFF
j_call: TRBJ2-2; d_call: TRBD2; v_call: TRBV30; clone_size: many; cdr3_aa: CAWSALGTINTGELFF
j_call: TRBJ1-1; d_call: .; v_call: TRBV19; clone_size: many; cdr3_aa: CASSKYTNVEAFF
j_call: TRBJ2-2; d_call: TRBD2; v_call: TRBV13; clone_size: many; cdr3_aa: CASSLPSGRDTGELFF
j_call: TRBJ2-1; d_call: TRBD2; v_call: TRBV5-1; clone_size: many; cdr3_aa: CASSLPTSGGYNEQFF
j_call: TRBJ1-6; d_call: TRBD1; v_call: TRBV15; clone_size: many; cdr3_aa: CATSRGQGASPLHF
j_call: TRBJ1-4; d_call: TRBD1; v_call: TRBV6-5; clone_size: many; cdr3_aa: CASGLTGGAWEKLFF
j_call: TRBJ1-4; d_call: .; v_call: TRBV7-9; clone_size: many; cdr3_aa: CASIVENEKLFF
j_call: TRBJ2-5; d_call: .; v_call: TRBV18; clone_size: many; cdr3_aa: CASSREVGSGQETQYF
j_call: TRBJ1-4; d_call: .; v_call: TRBV7-9; clone_size: many; cdr3_aa: CASSKGIGGEKLFF
j_call: TRBJ2-7; d_call: TRBD1; v_call: TRBV6-1; clone_size: many; cdr3_aa: CASRMGQGSYEQYF
j_call: TRBJ2-6; d_call: TRBD1; v_call: TRBV19; clone_size: many; cdr3_aa: CASSGGTGTFSGANVLTF
j_call: TRBJ2-1; d_call: TRBD2; v_call: TRBV9; clone_size: many; cdr3_aa: CASKRGTSGGNEQFF
j_call: TRBJ1-1; d_call: .; v_call: TRBV6-6; clone_size: medium-sized; cdr3_aa: CASRRQAEAFF
j_call: TRBJ1-1; d_call: .; v_call: TRBV6-5; clone_size: many; cdr3_aa: CASSWYRGTEAFF
j_call: TRBJ2-1; d_call: TRBD1; v_call: TRBV7-3; clone_size: many; cdr3_aa: CASSWGQPDNEQFF
j_call: TRBJ2-2; d_call: .; v_call: TRBV2; clone_size: many; cdr3_aa: CASSVGGNTGELFF
j_call: TRBJ2-7; d_call: TRBD1; v_call: TRBV10-1; clone_size: many; cdr3_aa: CASSVGRGTGVYEQYF
j_call: TRBJ2-1; d_call: TRBD2; v_call: TRBV5-1; clone_size: many; cdr3_aa: CASSLAGSGGINEQFF
j_call: TRBJ1-1; d_call: .; v_call: TRBV11-2; clone_size: many; cdr3_aa: CASSSIRGRTEAFF